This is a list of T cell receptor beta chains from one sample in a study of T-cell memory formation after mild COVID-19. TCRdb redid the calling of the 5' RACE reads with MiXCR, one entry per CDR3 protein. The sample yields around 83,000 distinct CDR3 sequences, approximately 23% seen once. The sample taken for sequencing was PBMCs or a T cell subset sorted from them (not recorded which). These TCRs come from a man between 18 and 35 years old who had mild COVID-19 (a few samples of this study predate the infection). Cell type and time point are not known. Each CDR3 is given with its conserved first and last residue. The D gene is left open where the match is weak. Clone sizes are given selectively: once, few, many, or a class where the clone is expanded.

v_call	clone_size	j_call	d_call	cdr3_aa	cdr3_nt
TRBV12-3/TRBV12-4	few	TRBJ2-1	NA	CASRGLRHLDEGAYNEQFF	TGTGCCAGCAGGGGACTCAGACACCTAGACGAGGGAGCCTACAATGAGCAGTTCTTC
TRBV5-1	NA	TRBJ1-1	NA	CASRPGRGATEAFF	TGCGCCAGCAGACCCGGGCGGGGCGCCACTGAAGCTTTCTTT
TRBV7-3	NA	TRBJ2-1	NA	CASSPGVSSYNEQFF	TGTGCCAGCAGCCCAGGAGTCAGCTCCTACAATGAGCAGTTCTTC
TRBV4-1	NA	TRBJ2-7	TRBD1	CASSQFATGAYEQYF	TGCGCCAGCAGCCAATTCGCGACAGGGGCCTACGAGCAGTACTTC
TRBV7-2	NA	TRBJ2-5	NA	CASSFGGETQYF	TGTGCCAGCAGCTTCGGCGGGGAGACCCAGTACTTC
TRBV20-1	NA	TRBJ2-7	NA	CSARGRGPREQYF	TGCAGTGCTAGGGGCAGGGGTCCTCGCGAGCAGTACTTC
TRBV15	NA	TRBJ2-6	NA	CATSRKGSGANVLTF	TGTGCCACCAGCAGAAAGGGTTCCGGGGCCAACGTCCTGACTTTC
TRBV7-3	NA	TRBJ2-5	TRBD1	CASSLIGGSGQGRETQYF	TGTGCCAGCAGCTTAATAGGTGGATCGGGACAGGGTCGTGAGACCCAGTACTTC
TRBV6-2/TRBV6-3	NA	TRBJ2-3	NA	CASSYRQGLYDTQYF	TGTGCCAGCAGTTACCGGCAGGGCCTTTACGATACGCAGTATTTT
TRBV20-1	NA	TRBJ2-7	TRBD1	CSASSVDRGAYEQYF	TGCAGTGCTAGTTCGGTGGACAGGGGGGCCTACGAGCAGTACTTC
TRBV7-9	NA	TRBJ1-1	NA	CASSSRQGTEAFF	TGTGCCAGCAGCTCAAGGCAGGGCACTGAAGCTTTCTTT
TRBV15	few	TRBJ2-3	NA	CATSTPGGSTDTQYF	TGTGCCACCAGCACCCCTGGGGGGAGCACAGATACGCAGTATTTT
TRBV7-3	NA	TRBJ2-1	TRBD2	CASSPTGGLTEQFF	TGTGCCAGCAGCCCAACGGGGGGGCTGACTGAGCAGTTCTTC
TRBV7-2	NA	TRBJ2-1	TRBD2	CASSQAAGSYNEQFF	TGTGCCAGCAGCCAGGCAGCGGGATCCTACAATGAGCAGTTCTTC
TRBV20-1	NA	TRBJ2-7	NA	CSARDVSRSYEQYF	TGCAGTGCTAGAGATGTTAGCAGATCCTACGAGCAGTACTTC
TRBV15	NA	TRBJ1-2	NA	CATSRARDEAGGYTF	TGTGCCACCAGCAGAGCCCGCGATGAGGCCGGTGGCTACACCTTC
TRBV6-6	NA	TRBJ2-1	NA	CASSIVNNEQFF	TGTGCCAGCAGCATCGTTAACAATGAGCAGTTCTTC
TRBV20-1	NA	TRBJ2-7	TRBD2	CSARDRGAGGLYEQYF	TGCAGTGCTAGAGATCGCGGAGCGGGGGGGCTCTACGAGCAGTACTTC